This TCR beta chain was profiled in a study of shared clonotypes between healthy human individuals. Assay runs were performed at deep level. Profiling relied on immunoSEQ multiplex PCR, and the TCRdb table lists in-frame clones only, not all of them. Among over a million clones listed, approximately 78% were seen once. Germline CDR1 reads MDHEN; CDR2 reads SYDVKM. V dropped 3 bases and J dropped 1; count of bases not matched to a gene: 0. There are 13 residues in the CDR3. This clone showed up many times. Its matching antigen is unknown. Other DNA sequences of this sample code for an identical CDR3. Regarding the study as a whole: Non-shared clonotypes had lower generation probabilities than clonotypes shared by all four sorted-subset donors.

V is TRBV28 and J is TRBJ2-7; 7 nucleotides line up with TRBD2. This TCR came from a man between 18 and 35 years old in good health. Some clones in this sample may be carry-over from other donors' samples. Material for sequencing was memory CD4+ T cells from PBMCs. The subset denotes: CD45RA-negative fraction. The CDR3 coding sequence is TGTGCCAGCAGTTTGGGGGGGTCCTACGAGCAGTACTTC. The encoded protein is CASSLGGSYEQYF.